What follows describes a single TCR beta chain. Its antigen is not identified. V lost 7 bases to trimming and J lost 1 base, with 14 bases between them. CDR1 SQVTM and CDR2 ANQGSEA come from the germline V gene. The CDR3 totals 14 residues. The sample is drawn from a study of T cell repertoires in cytomegalovirus infection. Across the study: Indications of both CMV infection and matching HLA type were provided by public TCR beta signatures. Findings and limits, study-wide: HLA-C-restricted, CMV-specific TCR beta clonotypes were dominant ex vivo.

Each CDR3 protein gets one entry after TCRdb re-called the reads with MiXCR. Altogether a few hundred thousand distinct CDR3 sequences are present, 33% being singletons, with the ten largest covering about a sixth. The chain recombines TRBV29-1 with TRBJ2-4; D may be TRBD1 (6 bases). The sample was cultured PBMCs, taken from culture after CMV antigen stimulation. This sequence was found in a human donor in good health (CMV status not recorded). Some clones in this sample may be carry-over from other donors' samples. CDR3 sequence: CSAQGDGAKNIQYF. CDR3 nucleotide sequence: TGCAGCGCACAGGGTGACGGGGCCAAAAACATTCAGTACTTC.